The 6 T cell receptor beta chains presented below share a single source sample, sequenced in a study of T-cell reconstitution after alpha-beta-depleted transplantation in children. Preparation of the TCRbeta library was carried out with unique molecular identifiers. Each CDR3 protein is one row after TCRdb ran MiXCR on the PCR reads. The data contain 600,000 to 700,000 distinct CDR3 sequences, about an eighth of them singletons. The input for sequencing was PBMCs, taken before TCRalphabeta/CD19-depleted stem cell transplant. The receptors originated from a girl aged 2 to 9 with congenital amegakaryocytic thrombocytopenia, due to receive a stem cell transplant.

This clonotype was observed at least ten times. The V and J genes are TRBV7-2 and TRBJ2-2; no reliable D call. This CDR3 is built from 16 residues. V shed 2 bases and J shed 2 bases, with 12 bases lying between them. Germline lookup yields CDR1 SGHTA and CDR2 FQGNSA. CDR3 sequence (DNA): TGTGCCAGCAGCTTACAGGCGTCCCGAAACACCGGGGAGCTGTTTTTT. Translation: CASSLQASRNTGELFF.

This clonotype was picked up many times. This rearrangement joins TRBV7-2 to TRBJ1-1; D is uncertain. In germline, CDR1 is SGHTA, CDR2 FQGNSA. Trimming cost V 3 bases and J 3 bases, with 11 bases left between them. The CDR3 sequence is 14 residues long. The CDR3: CASSFDAEYTEAFF. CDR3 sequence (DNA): TGTGCCAGCAGCTTTGATGCGGAGTACACTGAAGCTTTCTTT.

The CDR3 here is CASSLEAVPSYEQYF. CDR3 in DNA: TGCGCCAGCAGCTTGGAAGCAGTTCCTTCCTACGAGCAGTACTTC. The V gene is TRBV5-1, the J gene TRBJ2-7; D remains unclear. The germline V and J ends were trimmed by 0 bases and 1 base, with 11 bases remaining between them. The CDR3 length is 15 residues. Germline values: CDR1 SGHRS, CDR2 YFSETQ.

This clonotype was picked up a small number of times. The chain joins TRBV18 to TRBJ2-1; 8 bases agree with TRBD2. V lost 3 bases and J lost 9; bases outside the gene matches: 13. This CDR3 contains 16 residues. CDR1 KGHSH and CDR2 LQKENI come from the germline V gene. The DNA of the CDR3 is TGTGCCAGCTCACCCCCGGGACTAGGCAGCCGCGGTGAGCAGTTCTTC. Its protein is CASSPPGLGSRGEQFF.

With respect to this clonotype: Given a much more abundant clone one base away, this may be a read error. The CDR3 DNA reads as TGTGCCAGCACCCGGACAGGGAATCAGCCCCAGCATTTT. It translates to CASTRTGNQPQHF. The V and J genes are TRBV12-3 or TRBV12-4 and TRBJ1-5; 8 bases are a match to TRBD1. The V segment lost 7 bases and the J segment 4 bases; nucleotides outside the gene matches: 3. The CDR3 consists of 13 residues.

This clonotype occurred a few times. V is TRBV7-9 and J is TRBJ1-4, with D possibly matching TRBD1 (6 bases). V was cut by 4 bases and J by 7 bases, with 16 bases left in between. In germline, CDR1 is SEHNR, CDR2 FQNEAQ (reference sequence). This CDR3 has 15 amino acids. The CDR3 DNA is TGTGCCAGCAGCTCCCAGGGGTTCGGCGGTGAAAAACTGTTTTTT. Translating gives CASSSQGFGGEKLFF.